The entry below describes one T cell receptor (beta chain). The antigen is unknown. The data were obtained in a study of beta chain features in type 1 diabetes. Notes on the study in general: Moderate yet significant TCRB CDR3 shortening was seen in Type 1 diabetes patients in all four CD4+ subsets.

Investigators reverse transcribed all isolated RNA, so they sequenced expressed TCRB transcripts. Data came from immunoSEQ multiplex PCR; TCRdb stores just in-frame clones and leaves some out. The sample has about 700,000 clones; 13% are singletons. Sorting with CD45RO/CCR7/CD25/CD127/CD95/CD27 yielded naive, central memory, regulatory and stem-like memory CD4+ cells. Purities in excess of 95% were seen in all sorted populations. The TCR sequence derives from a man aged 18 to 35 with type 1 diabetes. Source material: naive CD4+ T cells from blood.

The CDR3: CASSPDGTTYEQYF. The CDR3 DNA follows: TGCGCCAGCAGCCCCGACGGGACAACCTACGAGCAGTACTTC. This sequence joins TRBV5-1 and TRBJ2-7; D might be TRBD1 (6 bases). The CDR3 consists of 14 residues. Germline lookup yields CDR1 SGHRS and CDR2 YFSETQ. The ends were cut back, 4 bases at V and 2 bases at J, with 13 bases in the middle.